This TCR beta chain was found in a study of PD-1 blockade in classical Hodgkin lymphoma. Study background: The nivolumab dose that patients received was 3 mg/kg, given intravenously every 2 weeks. Overall study findings and caveats: Newly diagnosed patients were reported to start with lower TCR diversity than healthy donors.

The CDR3 is 9 residues long, ends included. CDR1 and CDR2 from the germline V gene are MGHRA and YSYEKL. Time point noted: cycle 4 day 1 (C4D1), after six to seven weeks of nivolumab. No patient escaped relapse after autologous stem cell transplantation, and brentuximab vedotin exposure varied. The method was immunoSEQ multiplex PCR; TCRdb's version includes in-frame clones alone and lacks a portion of them. The repertoire holds tens of thousands of clones, with around nine tenths as singletons. Concerning this clone: Its antigen is still unknown. The final CDR3 position lacks the conserved phenylalanine or tryptophan, pointing to a likely read error. The DNA is omitted, as the CDR3 cannot be located on it reliably, and the CDR3 follows TCRdb's listing.

The TCR was taken from a human donor with classical Hodgkin lymphoma. The source was peripheral blood mononuclear cells (PBMCs), collected before the fourth cycle of nivolumab. This chain joins TRBV4-1 and TRBJ1-4. The CDR3 here is CASSPPNFT.